This T cell receptor (beta chain) stems from a study of control samples from healthy donors and cancer patients. Clones were sequenced by immunoSEQ multiplex PCR, and TCRdb holds only the in-frame ones, with some missing. This sample yields 40,000 to 45,000 clones, of which 70% to 75% are seen a single time; over 15% belongs to the top ten. Deletions cut 6 bases from V and 0 bases from J, with 11 bases between. Germline V CDR1 and CDR2: MNHEY, SMNVEV (reference sequence). The CDR3 spans 15 residues. What was sequenced was formalin-fixed, paraffin-embedded tissue. The chain recombines TRBV27 with TRBJ1-4, with D uncertain. This receptor was taken from a male donor with melanoma. In nucleotides, the CDR3 is TGTGCCAGCAGATTCCTGGGTGCAACTAATGAAAAACTGTTTTTT. Its protein is CASRFLGATNEKLFF. Using reference TRBV27 and TRBJ1-4 for the parts outside the CDR3, the full variable domain is EAQVTQNPRYLITVTGKKLTVTCSQNMNHEYMSWYRQDPGLGLRQIYYSMNVEVTDKGDVPEGYKVSRKEKRNFPLILESPSPNQTSLYFCASRFLGATNEKLFFGSGTQLSVL.